This T cell receptor (beta chain) came from a study of beta chain features in type 1 diabetes. Broader study findings: More deletions and fewer insertions at VDJ junctions were seen in type 1 diabetes patients.

As for this clone: Its antigen is not known.

Expressed TCRB transcripts got sequenced, as all isolated RNA was reverse transcribed. The assay was immunoSEQ multiplex PCR, and TCRdb's table has in-frame clones only and misses some. Of around 160,000 clones in the sample, under 60% were seen once. Deletions cut 1 base from V and 1 base from J, with 14 bases between. The CDR3 loop spans 16 amino acids. Germline CDR1 reads MNHNS; CDR2 reads SASEGT. V usage is TRBV6-1 and J usage is TRBJ2-7, with D possibly TRBD2 on 6 matching bases. The sequence was obtained from a young man in good health. Sequencing was done on a sample of Tregs from blood. The CDR3 here is CASSEGWGVGSYEQYF. The CDR3 DNA is TGTGCCAGCAGTGAAGGATGGGGGGTCGGGTCCTACGAGCAGTACTTC.